This TCR beta chain was sequenced in a study of early T cells in non-severe SARS-CoV-2 infection. About the research overall: Sequencing of unsorted whole blood was done on bulk RNA, leaving chains unpaired.

General study results and limits: Matches to VDJdb favored anti-spike CD8 responses and missed private and CD4 specificities.

As to this clonotype: Its antigen is as yet unknown.

This CDR3 is built from 13 residues. Germline CDR1 SQVTM, CDR2 ANQGSEA. V lost 6 bases to trimming and J lost 5 bases, with 14 bases between them. Unique molecular identifiers (one per individual cDNA molecule) were attached. TCRdb re-called the 5' RACE reads through MiXCR, storing one row per CDR3 protein. The data contain 70,000 to 85,000 distinct CDR3 sequences, 12% of them singletons. V usage is TRBV29-1 and J usage is TRBJ2-1; D is perhaps TRBD2 (6 bases). This sequence originates from an adult who was a healthcare worker with PCR-confirmed SARS-CoV-2 infection or an uninfected control (not recorded which). The sequenced material came from whole blood. The CDR3: CSVPRENHNEQFF. CDR3 sequence (DNA): TGCAGCGTCCCCCGGGAGAATCACAATGAGCAGTTCTTC.